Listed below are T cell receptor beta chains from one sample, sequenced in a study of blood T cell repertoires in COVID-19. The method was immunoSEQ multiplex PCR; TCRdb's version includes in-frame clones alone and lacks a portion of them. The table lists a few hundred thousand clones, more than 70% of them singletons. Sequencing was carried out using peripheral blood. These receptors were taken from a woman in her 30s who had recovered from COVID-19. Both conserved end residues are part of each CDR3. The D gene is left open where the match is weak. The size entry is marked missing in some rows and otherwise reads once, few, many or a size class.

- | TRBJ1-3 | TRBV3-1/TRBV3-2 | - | CASSQGRHLSGNTIYF | TGTGCCAGCAGCCAAGGACGACACCTTTCTGGAAACACCATATATTTT
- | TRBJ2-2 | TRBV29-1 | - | CSVVGDTGELFF | TGCAGCGTTGTGGGAGACACCGGGGAGCTGTTTTTT
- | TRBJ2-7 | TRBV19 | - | CASSMDSESYEQYF | TGTGCCAGTAGTATGGACAGTGAGTCTTACGAGCAGTACTTC
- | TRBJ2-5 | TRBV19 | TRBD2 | CASSTAGGPEETQYF | TGTGCCAGTAGTACAGCGGGGGGGCCGGAGGAGACCCAGTACTTC
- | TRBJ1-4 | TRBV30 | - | CAWRARTNEKLFF | TGTGCCTGGAGGGCCCGAACTAATGAAAAACTGTTTTTT
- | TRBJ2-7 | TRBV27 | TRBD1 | CASSLPGQGWEQYF | TGTGCCAGCAGTCTTCCGGGACAGGGGTGGGAGCAGTACTTC
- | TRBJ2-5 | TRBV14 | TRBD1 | CATKPQGAGETQYF | TGTGCCACCAAACCCCAGGGGGCGGGAGAGACCCAGTACTTC
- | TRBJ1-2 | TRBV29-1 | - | CSGVLDGPGYTF | TGCAGCGGAGTGCTAGATGGTCCGGGCTACACCTTC
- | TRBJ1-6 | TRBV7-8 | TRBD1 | CASSLAGQGSTSPLHF | TGTGCCAGCAGCTTAGCGGGACAGGGATCAACTTCACCCCTCCACTTT
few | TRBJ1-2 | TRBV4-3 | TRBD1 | CASSPQTGAGYGYTF | TGCGCCAGCAGCCCCCAGACAGGGGCGGGCTATGGCTACACCTTC
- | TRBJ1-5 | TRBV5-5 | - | CASSLKLAWRDQPQHF | TGTGCCAGCAGCTTGAAGCTGGCCTGGAGGGATCAGCCCCAGCATTTT
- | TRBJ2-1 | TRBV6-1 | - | CASSDGRGPYNEQFF | TGTGCCAGCAGTGACGGGAGGGGGCCCTACAATGAGCAGTTCTTC
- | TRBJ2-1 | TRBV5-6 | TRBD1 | CASRGSGQGYNEQFF | TGTGCCAGCAGAGGATCAGGACAGGGTTACAATGAGCAGTTCTTC
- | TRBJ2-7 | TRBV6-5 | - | CASSNTGSYEQYF | TGTGCCAGCAGCAATACCGGGAGCTACGAGCAGTACTTC
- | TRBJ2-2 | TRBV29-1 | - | CSVAGIVGTGELFF | TGCAGCGTCGCAGGGATCGTCGGCACCGGGGAGCTGTTTTTT
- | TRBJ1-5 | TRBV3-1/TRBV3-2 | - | CASSQAGIGQPQHF | TGTGCCAGCAGCCAAGCAGGGATCGGTCAGCCCCAGCATTTT
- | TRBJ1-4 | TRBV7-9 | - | CASSYTRVGEKLFF | TGTGCCAGCAGCTATACCAGGGTCGGTGAAAAACTGTTTTTT
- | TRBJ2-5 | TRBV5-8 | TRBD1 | CASSRLDRGLETQYF | TGTGCCAGCAGCAGATTGGACAGGGGGCTGGAGACCCAGTACTTC
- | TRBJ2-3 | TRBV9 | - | CASSVSPQITDTQYF | TGTGCCAGCAGCGTATCCCCACAAATCACAGATACGCAGTATTTT
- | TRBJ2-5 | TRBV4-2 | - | CASSQVAGTQETQYF | TGTGCCAGCAGCCAAGTTGCGGGGACCCAAGAGACCCAGTACTTC
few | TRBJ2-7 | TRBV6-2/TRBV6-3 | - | CASSYPGFEQYF | TGTGCCAGCAGTTACCCCGGGTTCGAGCAGTACTTC
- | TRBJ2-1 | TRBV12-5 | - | CASGLGQGGYNEQFF | TGTGCTAGTGGTTTGGGGCAGGGAGGCTACAATGAGCAGTTCTTC
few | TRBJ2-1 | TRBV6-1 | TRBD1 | CASSDGTVRSNEQFF | TGTGCCAGCAGTGACGGGACAGTGAGGAGCAATGAGCAGTTCTTC
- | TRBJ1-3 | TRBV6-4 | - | CASTAGFSGNTIYF | TGTGCCAGCACCGCCGGGTTCTCTGGAAACACCATATATTTT
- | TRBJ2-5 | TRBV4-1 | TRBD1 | CASSQEGTGEETQYF | TGCGCCAGCAGCCAAGAGGGGACAGGGGAAGAGACCCAGTACTTC
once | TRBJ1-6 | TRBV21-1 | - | CASHRTGMVSPLHF | TGTGCCAGCCACAGGACAGGGATGGTTTCACCCCTCCACTTT
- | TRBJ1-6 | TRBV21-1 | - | CASSPDREVFDSPLHF | TGTGCCAGCAGCCCGGACAGGGAAGTTTTCGATTCACCCCTCCACTTT
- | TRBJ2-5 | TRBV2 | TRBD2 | CASRPPGTSKTQETQYF | TGTGCCAGCAGACCGCCCGGGACTAGCAAAACACAAGAGACCCAGTACTTC
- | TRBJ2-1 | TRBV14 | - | CASSLAGPPNEQFF | TGTGCCAGCAGCCTCGCGGGACCCCCTAATGAGCAGTTCTTC
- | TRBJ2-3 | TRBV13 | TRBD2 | CASSSTIGTTTLPDTQYF | TGTGCCAGCAGCTCCACCATAGGGACTACCACTCTTCCGGATACGCAGTATTTT
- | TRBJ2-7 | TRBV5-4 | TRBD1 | CASSPKGTVYEQYF | TGTGCCAGCAGCCCTAAGGGGACAGTCTACGAGCAGTACTTC
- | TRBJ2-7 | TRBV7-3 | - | CASSLVGSGLNEQYF | TGTGCCAGCAGCTTAGTGGGTAGCGGCCTGAACGAGCAGTACTTC
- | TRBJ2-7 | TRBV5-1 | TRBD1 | CASSLAQGQIAYEQYF | TGCGCCAGCAGCTTGGCCCAGGGACAGATAGCCTACGAGCAGTACTTC
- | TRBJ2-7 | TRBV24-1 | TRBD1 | CATSDPGQGVHEQYF | TGTGCCACCAGTGATCCGGGACAGGGTGTCCACGAGCAGTACTTC
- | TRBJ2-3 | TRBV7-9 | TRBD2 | CASSPSGAGTDTQYF | TGTGCCAGCAGCCCTAGCGGGGCGGGTACAGATACGCAGTATTTT